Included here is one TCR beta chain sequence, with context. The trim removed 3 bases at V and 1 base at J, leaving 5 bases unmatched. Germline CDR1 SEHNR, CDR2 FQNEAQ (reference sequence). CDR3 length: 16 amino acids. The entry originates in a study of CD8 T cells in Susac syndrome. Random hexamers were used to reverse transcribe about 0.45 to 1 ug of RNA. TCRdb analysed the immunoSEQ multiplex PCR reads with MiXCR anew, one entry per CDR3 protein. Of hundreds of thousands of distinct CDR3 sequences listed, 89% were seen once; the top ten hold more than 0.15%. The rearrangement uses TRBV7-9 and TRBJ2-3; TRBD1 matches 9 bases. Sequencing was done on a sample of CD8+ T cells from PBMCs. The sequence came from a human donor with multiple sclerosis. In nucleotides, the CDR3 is TGTGCCAGCAGCTTGAAACAGGGGGCGCGCACAGATACGCAGTATTTT. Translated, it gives CASSLKQGARTDTQYF.